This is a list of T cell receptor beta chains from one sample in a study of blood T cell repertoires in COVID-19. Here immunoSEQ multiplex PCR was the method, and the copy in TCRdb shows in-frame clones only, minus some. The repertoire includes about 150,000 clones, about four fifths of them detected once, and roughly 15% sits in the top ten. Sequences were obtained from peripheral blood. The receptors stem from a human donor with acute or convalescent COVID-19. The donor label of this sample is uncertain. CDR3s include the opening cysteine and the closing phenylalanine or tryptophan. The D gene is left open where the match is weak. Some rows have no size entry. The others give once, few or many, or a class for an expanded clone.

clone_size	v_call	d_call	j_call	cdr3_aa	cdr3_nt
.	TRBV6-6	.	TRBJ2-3	CASRYGLQQGDTQYF	TGTGCCAGCAGATATGGACTGCAACAGGGAGATACGCAGTATTTT
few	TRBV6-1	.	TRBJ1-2	CASSEAGGTAGYGYTF	TGTGCCAGCAGTGAAGCGGGGGGGACCGCTGGTTATGGCTACACCTTC
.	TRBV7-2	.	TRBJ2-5	CASSLGPSIETQYF	TGTGCCAGCAGCTTAGGTCCGAGTATAGAGACCCAGTACTTC
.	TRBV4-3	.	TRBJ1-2	CASSRSDKMDGYTF	TGCGCCAGCAGCCGCTCGGACAAAATGGATGGCTACACCTTC
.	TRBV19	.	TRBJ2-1	CASSKGGGAGDEQFF	TGTGCCAGTAGTAAGGGGGGAGGGGCGGGCGATGAGCAGTTCTTC
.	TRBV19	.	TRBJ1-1	CASSKGRDTEAFF	TGTGCCAGTAGTAAAGGCAGGGATACTGAAGCTTTCTTT
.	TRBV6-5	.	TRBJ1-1	CASSQGGQRTEAFF	TGTGCCAGCTCCCAGGGAGGTCAGAGAACTGAAGCTTTCTTT
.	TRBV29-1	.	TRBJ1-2	CSFTRQSGGYTF	TGCAGCTTTACGAGACAGTCCGGTGGCTACACCTTC
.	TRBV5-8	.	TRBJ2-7	CASSFLQSYEQYF	TGTGCCAGCAGCTTCCTACAGTCCTACGAGCAGTACTTC
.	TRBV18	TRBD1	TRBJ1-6	CASSPRDSDNSPLHF	TGTGCCAGCTCACCCCGGGACAGCGATAATTCACCCCTCCACTTT
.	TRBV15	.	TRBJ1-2	CATSRDKGEVLYGYTF	TGTGCCACCAGCAGAGATAAGGGGGAAGTCCTCTATGGCTACACCTTC
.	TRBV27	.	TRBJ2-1	CASSSSGREFF	.
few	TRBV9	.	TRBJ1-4	CASSAGRWEEKLFF	TGTGCCAGCAGCGCGGGGAGATGGGAAGAAAAACTGTTTTTT
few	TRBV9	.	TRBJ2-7	CASSPNTEGEQYF	TGTGCCAGCAGCCCAAATACTGAGGGCGAGCAGTACTTC
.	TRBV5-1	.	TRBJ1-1	CASSLERGLGAEAFF	TGCGCCAGCAGCTTGGAACGGGGTCTAGGCGCTGAAGCTTTCTTT
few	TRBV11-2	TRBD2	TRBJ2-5	CASSFGLAGVQETQYF	TGTGCCAGCAGCTTTGGGCTAGCGGGGGTGCAAGAGACCCAGTACTTC
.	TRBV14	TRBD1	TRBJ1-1	CASSYERVPGQGVLMNTEAFF	TGTGCCAGCAGCTACGAACGGGTGCCGGGACAGGGGGTATTGATGAACACTGAAGCTTTCTTT
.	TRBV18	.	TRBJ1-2	CASSPPSRAGGYTF	TGTGCCAGCTCACCACCTAGCAGGGCTGGCGGCTACACCTTC
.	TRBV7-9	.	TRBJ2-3	CASSFGTRTDTQYF	TGTGCCAGCAGCTTCGGGACACGCACAGATACGCAGTATTTT
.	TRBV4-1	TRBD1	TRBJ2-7	CASSQGTGVVYEQYF	TGCGCCAGCAGCCAAGGCACAGGGGTGGTCTACGAGCAGTACTTC
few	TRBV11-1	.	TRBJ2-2	CASSFWQVGELFF	TGTGCCAGCAGCTTTTGGCAGGTCGGGGAGCTGTTTTTT
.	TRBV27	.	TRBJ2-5	CASSLKLGLGETQYF	TGTGCCAGCAGCTTGAAACTAGGTCTCGGCGAGACCCAGTACTTC
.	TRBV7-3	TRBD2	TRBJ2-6	CASSLLGRGPSGANVLTF	TGTGCCAGCAGCTTATTGGGGAGGGGACCCTCTGGGGCCAACGTCCTGACTTTC
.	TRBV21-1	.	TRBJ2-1	CASSSLYRTSGVEQFF	TGTGCCAGCAGCTCCCTCTACCGGACTAGCGGGGTCGAGCAGTTCTTC
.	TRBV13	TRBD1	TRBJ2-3	CASSPRTGAEDTQYF	TGTGCCAGCAGCCCCCGGACAGGGGCTGAAGATACGCAGTATTTT
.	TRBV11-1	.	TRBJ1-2	CASSRTVNYGYTF	TGTGCCAGCAGCCGGACTGTTAACTATGGCTACACCTTC
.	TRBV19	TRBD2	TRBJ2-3	CASSAFQAGGTTDTQYF	TGTGCCAGTAGCGCCTTTCAAGCGGGGGGTACCACAGATACGCAGTATTTT
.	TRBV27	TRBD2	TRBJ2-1	CASSTRLAGGLSSYNEQFF	TGTGCCAGCAGTACCCGACTAGCGGGGGGCCTCAGCTCCTACAATGAGCAGTTCTTC
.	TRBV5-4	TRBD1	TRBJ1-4	CASSLAGSRGNEKLFF	TGTGCCAGCAGCTTGGCCGGTTCCAGGGGGAATGAAAAACTGTTTTTT
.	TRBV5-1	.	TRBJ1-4	CASKTSPGLGEKLFF	TGCGCCAGCAAAACCTCCCCCGGGTTAGGTGAAAAACTGTTTTTT
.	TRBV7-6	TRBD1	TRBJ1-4	CASSKYRDRASNEKLFF	TGTGCCAGCAGTAAATACCGGGACAGGGCGTCTAATGAAAAACTGTTTTTT
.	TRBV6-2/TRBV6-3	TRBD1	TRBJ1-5	CASSSPGQGRYGNQPQHF	TGTGCCAGCAGTTCACCGGGACAGGGGCGGTATGGAAATCAGCCCCAGCATTTT
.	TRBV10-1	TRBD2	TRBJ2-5	CASSEGLEQETQYF	TGCGCCAGCAGTGAGGGACTAGAACAAGAGACCCAGTACTTC
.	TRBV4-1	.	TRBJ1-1	CASSQGGRGLNTEAFF	TGCGCCAGCAGCCAAGGTGGGCGGGGGCTAAACACTGAAGCTTTCTTT
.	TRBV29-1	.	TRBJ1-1	CSVGGLRGANTEAFF	TGCAGCGTTGGAGGGCTACGGGGGGCGAACACTGAAGCTTTCTTT
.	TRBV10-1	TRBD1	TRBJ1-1	CASSESGTGDGTEAFF	TGCGCCAGCAGTGAGTCCGGGACAGGGGACGGCACTGAAGCTTTCTTT
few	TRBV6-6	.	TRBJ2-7	CASSPPRKSYEQYF	TGTGCCAGCAGCCCCCCCAGGAAATCCTACGAGCAGTACTTC
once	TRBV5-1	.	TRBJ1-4	CASTPGDPTNEKLFF	TGCGCCAGCACCCCCGGAGACCCAACTAATGAAAAACTGTTTTTT
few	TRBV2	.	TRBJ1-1	CASIILRAEAFF	TGTGCCAGCATAATTCTCCGCGCTGAAGCTTTCTTT
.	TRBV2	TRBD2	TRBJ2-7	CASSHPSGAYEQYF	TGTGCCAGCTCTCACCCTAGCGGGGCCTACGAGCAGTACTTC
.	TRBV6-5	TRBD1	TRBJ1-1	CASSYGTDGGTEAFF	TGTGCCAGCAGTTACGGGACAGACGGCGGCACTGAAGCTTTCTTT
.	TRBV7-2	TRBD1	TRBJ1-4	CASSLALQAGGSEKLFF	TGTGCCAGCAGCTTAGCTCTCCAGGCAGGGGGCAGTGAAAAACTGTTTTTT
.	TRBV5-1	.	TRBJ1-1	CASSARGMNTEAFF	TGCGCCAGCAGCGCTAGGGGGATGAACACTGAAGCTTTCTTT
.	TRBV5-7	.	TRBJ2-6	CASSLGFLVSGANVLTF	TGTGCCAGCAGCTTGGGATTTCTAGTATCTGGGGCCAACGTCCTGACTTTC
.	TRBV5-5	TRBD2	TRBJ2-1	CASSLLAGASYNEQFF	TGTGCCAGCAGCTTGCTAGCGGGGGCTTCCTACAATGAGCAGTTCTTC
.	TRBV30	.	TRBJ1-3	CAWSDPAGGNTIYF	TGTGCCTGGAGTGATCCAGCGGGGGGAAACACCATATATTTT
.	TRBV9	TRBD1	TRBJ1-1	CASSAEGQGASKAFF	TGTGCCAGCAGCGCAGAGGGACAGGGGGCATCCAAAGCTTTCTTT
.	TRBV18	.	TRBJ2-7	CASSYEPVPGEQYF	TGTGCCAGCTCATACGAACCGGTTCCGGGGGAGCAGTACTTC